One sample yielded the 23 T cell receptor beta chains listed below, sequenced in a study of OX40 agonist ivuxolimab in advanced cancers. Profiling relied on immunoSEQ multiplex PCR, and the TCRdb table lists in-frame clones only, not all of them. Found here are 65,000 to 90,000 clones, almost 90% of them singletons; the top ten hold less than 0.85%. This sample comprised CD4+ or CD8+ T cells sorted from blood, obtained in a trial of the OX40 agonist ivuxolimab. These receptors came from an adult with an advanced solid tumor such as melanoma, head and neck, liver or kidney cancer.

The chain employs TRBV18 and TRBJ2-2, with 7 bases fitting TRBD1. With 1 base clipped from V and 0 bases from J, the junction kept 2 bases outside the gene matches. CDR3 length: 16 amino acids. CDR1 and CDR2 from the germline V gene are KGHSH and LQKENI. CDR3 region: CASSPRGQSNTGELFF. In nucleotides, the CDR3 is TGTGCCAGCTCACCACGGGGACAGTCGAACACCGGGGAGCTGTTTTTT.

In regard to this clone: An end of the junction differs from the germline gene, which may be a read error. The chain recombines TRBV7-7 with TRBJ2-2; 7 bases are a match to TRBD1. CDR1 is SSHAT and CDR2 is FNYEAQ in the germline V gene (reference sequence). The CDR3 sequence is 15 residues long. The CDR3 spells CASSKDRVDTGELFF. The CDR3 DNA is TGTGCTAGCAGCAAAGACAGGGTCGACACCGGGGAGCTGTTTTTT.

This clone was counted a single time. At one end the junction does not follow the germline gene, possibly because of a read error. The rearrangement links TRBV18 to TRBJ1-4; 9 positions agree with TRBD1. CDR3 length equals 15 residues. CDR1 and CDR2 from the germline V gene are KGHSH and LQKENI. CDR3 sequence reads: CASSPPIGTGRWLFF. The CDR3 DNA follows: TGTGCCAGCTCTCCACCAATAGGGACAGGGAGGTGGCTGTTTTTT.

This rearrangement joins TRBV9 to TRBJ2-2; 12 nucleotides align to TRBD2. Germline-derived CDR1 and CDR2 are SGDLS and YYNGEE. This CDR3 spans 19 amino acids. V lost 0 bases, J lost 3 bases, and 9 bases stayed unmatched. The CDR3 sequence: CASSVATVASGRDTGELFF. Written as DNA, the CDR3 is TGTGCCAGCAGCGTAGCTACGGTGGCTAGCGGGAGGGACACCGGGGAGCTGTTTTTT.

CDR3 nucleotides: TGTGCCAGCAGCTTAGGGCAGGGAATCGGCGAGCAGTACTTC. Amino acid sequence: CASSLGQGIGEQYF. This chain joins TRBV7-8 and TRBJ2-7, with D maybe TRBD1 (5 bases). CDR3 length: 14 residues. V gave up 1 base and J gave up 6 bases, with 13 bases separating them. Germline assignment: CDR1 SGHVS and CDR2 FQNEAQ.

V is TRBV20-1 and J is TRBJ2-1; tentative D call: TRBD2 (5 bases). Germline V gene sequence: CDR1 DFQATT, CDR2 SNEGSKA (reference sequence). V was shortened by 6 bases and J by 10 bases, with 13 bases between the two germline ends. The CDR3 has 11 residues. The CDR3 sequence: CSARKTGEQFF. CDR3 coding DNA: TGCAGTGCAAGAAAGACGGGGGAGCAGTTCTTC.

This chain connects TRBV11-3 to TRBJ2-1, with 7 bases matching TRBD2. V trimming: 3 bases; J trimming: 2 bases; junction bases outside the gene matches: 7. The CDR3 is 16 amino acids. Germline V gene data show CDR1 as SGHNT and CDR2 as YENEEA. DNA for the CDR3: TGTGCCAGCAGCTTTTCGGCGGGAGCTGCCTACAATGAGCAGTTCTTC. This sequence encodes CASSFSAGAAYNEQFF.

Regarding this clone: One end of the junction does not line up with germline, which may come from a read error. The V and J genes are TRBV7-7 and TRBJ2-2; D ambiguous. There are 13 residues in the CDR3. CDR1 is SSHAT, CDR2 FNYEAQ, per germline (reference sequence). The CDR3 sequence: CASSLMNTGELFF. CDR3 DNA sequence: TGTGCTAGCAGCTTAATGAACACCGGGGAGCTGTTTTTT.

The chain links TRBV5-1 to TRBJ2-7, with a possible D match to TRBD1 (5 bases). This CDR3 is 14 amino acids long. Between the trimmed V and J ends, which lost 2 bases and 0 bases, there was a span of 9 bases. The germline V gene has CDR1 SGHRS and CDR2 YFSETQ. The CDR3 sequence: CASSLQESSYEQYF. In nucleotides, the CDR3 is TGCGCCAGCAGCTTACAGGAAAGCTCCTACGAGCAGTACTTC.

This clone showed up just once. J is TRBJ2-4 and V is TRBV21-1; TRBD1 is the table's D call and was not checked against the DNA. TRBV21-1 is termed a pseudogene. This CDR3 has 13 residues. As DNA, the CDR3 is TGTGCCAGCAGCAACAACAGGCAGTCGAGTCAGTACTTC. This codes for CASSNNRQSSQYF.

This clone was observed once. A read error may produce the germline difference seen at one junction end. The V and J genes are TRBV7-9 and TRBJ2-3, with TRBD2 matching over 9 bases. The CDR3 covers 15 residues. Germline V gene data show CDR1 as SEHNR and CDR2 as FQNEAQ (reference sequence). In nucleotides, the CDR3 is TGTGCCAGCAGATTAGCGGGAGAGGGCACAGATACGCAGTATTTT. It codes for CASRLAGEGTDTQYF.

The chain uses TRBV19 and TRBJ2-7; 8 bases map to TRBD1. V gave up 4 bases and J gave up 3 bases; unmatched junction bases: 8. Germline V gene lookup returns CDR1 LNHDA and CDR2 SQIVND (reference sequence). This CDR3 region has 15 residues. Here the CDR3 reads CASSNRQGPYYEQYF. The CDR3, as DNA: TGTGCCAGTAGTAACCGACAGGGGCCTTACTACGAGCAGTACTTC.

In this sample, this clone turned up a few times. The V and J genes are TRBV19 and TRBJ2-2; tentatively, D is TRBD2 (6 bases). This CDR3 has 14 amino acids. The V gene lost 3 bases and the J gene lost 6 bases, with 11 bases spanning the gap. Germline-derived CDR1 and CDR2 are LNHDA and SQIVND (reference sequence). CDR3 in amino acids: CASSIGGRPGELFF. Here the CDR3 DNA reads TGTGCCAGTAGTATTGGAGGGCGCCCCGGGGAGCTGTTTTTT.

Only a few counts were recorded for this clone. The chain carries TRBV4-3 and TRBJ2-1; D might be TRBD1 (5 bases). In germline, CDR1 is LGHNA, CDR2 YSLEER. CDR3 length: 16 residues. Trimming pared 0 bases from V and 3 bases from J, leaving 12 bases between. CDR3 loop: CASSQDEIRGYNEQFF. The DNA of the CDR3 is TGCGCCAGCAGCCAAGACGAGATTAGGGGCTACAATGAGCAGTTCTTC.

This sequence joins TRBV4-1 and TRBJ2-1; TRBD2 aligns across 12 bases. Germline CDR1 MGHRA, CDR2 YSYEKL. The CDR3 runs 17 residues. The J segment lost 6 bases and the V segment lost 3 bases, leaving 9 bases of the junction unmatched. Written as DNA, the CDR3 is TGCGCCAGCAGCCATCCCCGGACTAGCGGGAACCTCAATGAGCAGTTCTTC. As protein: CASSHPRTSGNLNEQFF.

The chain is built from TRBV5-4 and TRBJ2-3, with 8 bases aligning to TRBD2. V lost 2 bases and J lost 0; bases outside the gene matches: 5. The CDR3 spans 16 residues. The germline CDR1 and CDR2 sequences are SGHNT and YYREEE (reference sequence). CDR3 bases: TGTGCCAGCAGCTTCGGACTAGCAGAGAGCACAGATACGCAGTATTTT. This sequence encodes CASSFGLAESTDTQYF.

This sequence joins TRBV9 and TRBJ2-3, with D possibly matching TRBD2 (5 bases). Germline V gene data show CDR1 as SGDLS and CDR2 as YYNGEE. Trimming stripped 4 bases from V and 3 bases from J, with 12 bases between. The CDR3 contains 14 residues. CDR3 residues: CASSPPTGTDTQYF. The CDR3, as DNA: TGTGCCAGCAGCCCCCCGACGGGGACAGATACGCAGTATTTT.

On this clone: The sample holds other DNA sequences that translate to the same CDR3. The V gene is TRBV6-5, the J gene TRBJ1-2; D call uncertain. V was trimmed by 2 bases and J by 7 bases, leaving 20 bases between them. The CDR3 sequence is 16 residues long. Germline loops: CDR1 MNHEY, CDR2 SVGAGI. CDR3 nucleotides: TGTGCCAGCAGTTACCTTTCCACCTCCACCCTAATTGGCTACACCTTC. This sequence encodes CASSYLSTSTLIGYTF.

The chain joins TRBV2 to TRBJ2-5, with 7 bases matching TRBD2. The length of the CDR3 is 14 residues. Looked up from germline, CDR1 is SNHLY and CDR2 is FYNNEI. V lost 5 bases and J lost 5; bases outside the gene matches: 8. The CDR3: CASSLLAVLETQYF. The CDR3, as DNA: TGTGCCAGCAGTTTGCTAGCGGTTCTGGAGACCCAGTACTTC.

This chain uses TRBV18 with TRBJ2-7; D is possibly TRBD1 (6 bases). Germline loops: CDR1 KGHSH, CDR2 LQKENI. The CDR3 covers 11 residues. V lost 5 bases and J lost 8, with 10 bases in between. The CDR3 DNA reads as TGTGCCAGCTCAATACAGGGACAGCAGTACTTC. This encodes CASSIQGQQYF.

The chain carries TRBV28 and TRBJ1-4, with TRBD1 identical over 7 bases. Germline CDR1 reads MDHEN; CDR2 reads SYDVKM. V trimming: 5 bases; J trimming: 7 bases; junction bases outside the gene matches: 10. This CDR3 comprises 15 residues. Written as DNA, the CDR3 is TGTGCCAGCAGTCTTACAGGGGTTAGGGGTGAAAAACTGTTTTTT. Translated, it gives CASSLTGVRGEKLFF.

This chain joins TRBV15 and TRBJ2-5; no clear D gene. The CDR3 contains 13 residues. The germline V gene encodes CDR1 LNHNV and CDR2 YYDKDF (reference sequence). V lost 1 base and J 3 bases, leaving 6 bases between the germline ends. The CDR3 DNA reads as TGTGCCACCAGCAGAGGCCAGGAAGAGACCCAGTACTTC. It yields the protein CATSRGQEETQYF.

This clone occurred a few times. J is TRBJ2-7 and V is TRBV18; tentatively, D is TRBD1 (6 bases). Germline lookup yields CDR1 KGHSH and CDR2 LQKENI. This CDR3 spans 15 amino acids. The ends were cut back, 5 bases at V and 4 bases at J, with 18 bases in the middle. CDR3 DNA: TGTGCCAGCTCAGAAACAACAGGGCATCTGTACGAGCAGTACTTC. Protein product: CASSETTGHLYEQYF.